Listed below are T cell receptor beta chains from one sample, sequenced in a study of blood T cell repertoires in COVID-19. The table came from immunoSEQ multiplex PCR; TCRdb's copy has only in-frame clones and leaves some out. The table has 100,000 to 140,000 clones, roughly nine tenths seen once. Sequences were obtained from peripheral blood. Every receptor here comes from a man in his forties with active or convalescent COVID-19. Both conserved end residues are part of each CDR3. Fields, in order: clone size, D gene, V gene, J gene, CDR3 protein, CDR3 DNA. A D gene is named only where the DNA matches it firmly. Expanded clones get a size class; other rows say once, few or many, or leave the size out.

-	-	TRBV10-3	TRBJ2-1	CAHGERGGYNEQFF	TGTGCCCACGGGGAGAGGGGGGGGTACAATGAGCAGTTCTTC
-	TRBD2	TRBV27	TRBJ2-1	CASRTTGTSGIFF	TGTGCCAGCAGGACGACCGGGACTAGCGGGATTTTCTTC
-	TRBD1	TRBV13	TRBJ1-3	CASSQQGKGNTIYF	TGTGCCAGCAGCCAACAGGGGAAGGGAAACACCATATATTTT
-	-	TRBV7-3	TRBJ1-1	CASSLNPGLPYTEAFF	TGTGCCAGCAGCTTAAACCCGGGACTCCCCTACACTGAAGCTTTCTTT
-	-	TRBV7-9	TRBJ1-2	CASSLGGDGYTF	TGTGCCAGCAGCTTAGGGGGGGATGGCTACACCTTC
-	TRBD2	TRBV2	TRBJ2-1	CASSAWTSKYNEQFF	TGTGCCAGCAGTGCATGGACTAGCAAGTACAATGAGCAGTTCTTC
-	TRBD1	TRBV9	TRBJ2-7	CASSPRTGSYEQYF	TGTGCCAGCAGCCCCCGGACAGGCTCCTACGAGCAGTACTTC
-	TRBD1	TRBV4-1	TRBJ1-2	CASSRDRQGNYGYTF	TGCGCCAGCAGCCGAGACCGACAGGGGAACTATGGCTACACCTTC
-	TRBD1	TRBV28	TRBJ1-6	CASSGGAGGISPLHF	TGTGCCAGCAGTGGCGGGGCAGGGGGCATTTCACCCCTCCACTTT
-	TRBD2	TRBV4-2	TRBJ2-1	CASSQSSGSNEQFF	TGTGCCAGCAGCCAGTCTAGCGGGAGCAATGAGCAGTTCTTC
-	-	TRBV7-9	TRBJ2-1	CASSITSIEQFF	TGTGCCAGCAGCATTACTAGTATTGAGCAGTTCTTC
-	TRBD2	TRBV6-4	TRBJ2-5	CASSSHLRLAGGPQETQYF	TGTGCCAGCTCTTCACACCTCCGACTAGCGGGAGGGCCGCAAGAGACCCAGTACTTC
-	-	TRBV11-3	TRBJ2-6	CASTPGEANVLTF	TGTGCCAGCACCCCCGGGGAGGCCAACGTCCTGACTTTC
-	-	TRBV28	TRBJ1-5	CASSTPQGPNQPQHF	TGTGCCAGCAGTACGCCACAGGGCCCCAATCAGCCCCAGCATTTT
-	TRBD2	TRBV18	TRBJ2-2	CASSPLAGDTELFF	TGTGCCAGCTCACCGCTAGCGGGAGATACGGAGCTGTTTTTT
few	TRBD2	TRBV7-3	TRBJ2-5	CASSYLAGGRETQYF	TGTGCCAGCAGCTATCTAGCGGGAGGGCGAGAGACCCAGTACTTC
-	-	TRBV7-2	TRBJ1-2	CASSLGAQGPRYGYTF	TGTGCCAGCAGCTTAGGGGCGCAGGGTCCTCGCTATGGCTACACCTTC
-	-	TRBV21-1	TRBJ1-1	CASSNGQGNENTEAFF	TGTGCCAGCAGCAATGGACAGGGGAACGAGAACACTGAAGCTTTCTTT
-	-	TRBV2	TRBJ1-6	CASSPDMGLGSPLHF	TGTGCCAGCAGTCCAGACATGGGTTTAGGTTCACCCCTCCACTTT
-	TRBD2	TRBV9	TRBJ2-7	CASSAQGLAAYEQYF	TGTGCCAGCAGCGCCCAGGGACTAGCGGCCTACGAGCAGTACTTC
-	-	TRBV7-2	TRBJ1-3	CASNLPGSSGNTIYF	TGTGCCAGCAACCTTCCAGGGTCCTCTGGAAACACCATATATTTT
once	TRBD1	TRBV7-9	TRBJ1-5	CASSRTGDSNQPQHF	TGTGCCAGCAGCCGGACAGGGGATAGCAATCAGCCCCAGCATTTT
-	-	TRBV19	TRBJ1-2	CASSILANYGYTF	TGTGCCAGTAGTATCCTCGCTAACTATGGCTACACCTTC
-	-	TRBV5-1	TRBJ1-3	CASSLGVYSGNTIYF	TGCGCCAGCAGCTTGGGCGTTTACTCTGGAAACACCATATATTTT
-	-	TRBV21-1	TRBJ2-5	CASSKVGSEGQETQYF	TGTGCCAGCAGCAAAGTTGGTAGCGAGGGTCAAGAGACCCAGTACTTC
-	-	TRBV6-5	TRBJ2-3	CASSYSLAPTDTQYF	TGTGCCAGCAGTTACTCCCTAGCGCCCACAGATACGCAGTATTTT
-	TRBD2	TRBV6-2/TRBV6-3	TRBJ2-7	CASSGLAGGSSYEQYF	TGTGCCAGCAGTGGACTAGCGGGAGGGAGCTCCTACGAGCAGTACTTC
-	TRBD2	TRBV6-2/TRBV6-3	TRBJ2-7	CASSRDYRPHEQYF	TGTGCCAGCAGTCGGGACTACCGCCCCCACGAGCAGTACTTC
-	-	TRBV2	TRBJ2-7	CASSDGGHRISYEQYF	TGTGCCAGCAGTGATGGGGGACACCGAATCTCCTACGAGCAGTACTTC
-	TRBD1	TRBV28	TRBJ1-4	CASSFRGRENEKLFF	TGTGCCAGCAGTTTCAGGGGGCGAGAGAATGAAAAACTGTTTTTT
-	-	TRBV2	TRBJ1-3	CASSVPPGNTIYF	TGTGCCAGCAGTGTTCCTCCGGGAAACACCATATATTTT
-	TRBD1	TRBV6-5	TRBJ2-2	CASRDRDDTGELFF	TGTGCCAGCAGGGACAGGGACGATACCGGGGAGCTGTTTTTT
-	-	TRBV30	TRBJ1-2	CAWSAQAGGYTF	TGTGCCTGGAGTGCCCAGGCGGGGGGCTACACCTTC
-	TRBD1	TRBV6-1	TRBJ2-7	CASSPGQGSHEQYF	TGTGCCAGCAGTCCGGGACAGGGGTCCCACGAGCAGTACTTC
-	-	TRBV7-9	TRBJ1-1	CASSFGETANTEAFF	TGTGCCAGCAGCTTTGGAGAGACAGCGAACACTGAAGCTTTCTTT
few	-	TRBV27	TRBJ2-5	CASSLQRSETQYF	TGTGCCAGCAGTTTACAGCGGTCGGAGACCCAGTACTTC
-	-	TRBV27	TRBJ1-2	CASSSRGTNYGYTF	TGTGCCAGCAGTAGCAGGGGTACTAACTATGGCTACACCTTC
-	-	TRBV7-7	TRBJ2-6	CASSLTAGANVLTF	TGTGCCAGCAGCCTCACTGCTGGGGCCAACGTCCTGACTTTC
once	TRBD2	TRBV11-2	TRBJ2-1	CASSSPRGGYEQFF	TGTGCCAGCAGCTCCCCCCGGGGGGGCTATGAGCAGTTCTTC
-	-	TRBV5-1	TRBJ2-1	CASSLAESSYNEQFF	TGCGCCAGCAGCTTAGCGGAGAGCTCCTACAATGAGCAGTTCTTC
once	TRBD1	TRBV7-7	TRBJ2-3	CASSQGVGASTDTQYF	TGTGCCAGCAGCCAGGGGGTAGGAGCTTCCACAGATACGCAGTATTTT